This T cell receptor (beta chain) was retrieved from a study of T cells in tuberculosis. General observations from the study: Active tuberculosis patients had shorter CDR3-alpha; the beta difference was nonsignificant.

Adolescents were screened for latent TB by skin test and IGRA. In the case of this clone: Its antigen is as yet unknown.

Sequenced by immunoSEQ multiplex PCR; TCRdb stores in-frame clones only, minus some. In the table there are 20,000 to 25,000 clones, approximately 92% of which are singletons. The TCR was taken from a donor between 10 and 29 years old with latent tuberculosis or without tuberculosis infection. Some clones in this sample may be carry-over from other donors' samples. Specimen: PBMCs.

The CDR3 is CASKTSGLDEQFF. The CDR3 coding sequence is TGTGCCAGCAAGACTAGCGGGCTCGATGAGCAGTTCTTC. The chain carries TRBV11-3 and TRBJ2-1, with TRBD2 matching over 10 bases. V was pared by 7 bases and J by 8 bases, with 5 bases of the junction left unmatched. The CDR3 is 13 residues long. Germline V gene sequence: CDR1 SGHNT, CDR2 YENEEA.